This T cell receptor beta chain was observed in a study of T cells in Graves' hyperthyroidism and ophthalmopathy. About the research overall: Pretreatment peripheral blood was obtained at initial diagnosis.

General observations from the study: For ophthalmopathy, model prediction preceded onset by a median 6.5 months. Among thyroid clonotypes expanded above 0.001, most also appeared in blood.

Ten or more counts support this clonotype. Its antigen is undetermined. Fresh peripheral blood, roughly 10 ml, was the source of the PBMCs. The investigators amplified TCR beta CDR3 regions from RNA transcripts. First-round RT-PCR targeting the TCR CDR3 was performed with the HTBI primer set. TCRdb re-called the multiplex PCR reads with MiXCR, one entry per CDR3 protein. The table has around 530,000 distinct CDR3 sequences, about 15% seen once; the top ten hold around 17%. The CDR3 has 15 residues. Germline trimming cut 6 bases from V and 6 bases from J; bases unmatched to any gene: 5. CDR1 is MDHEN and CDR2 is SYDVKM in the germline V gene.

The gene calls are TRBV28 and TRBJ2-2; 12 nucleotides line up with TRBD2. What was sequenced was blood. The receptor comes from a woman aged 18-29 years with Graves' ophthalmopathy. The chain's CDR3 is CASRPLAGGPGELFF. Written as DNA, the CDR3 is TGTGCCAGCAGACCACTAGCGGGAGGTCCCGGGGAGCTGTTTTTT.